One T cell receptor (beta chain) is described in this entry. The antigen it recognizes is unknown. One base away there is no much larger clone; base qualities are not given. The CDR3 starts with the cysteine, ends with the phenylalanine, and has 16 residues. The DNA shown is the 48-base CDR3, in frame from base 1. Germline trimming amounts to 5 bases on V and 5 bases on J, with 12 as the count of junction bases outside the gene matches. Via the germline V gene, CDR1 is MNHEY and CDR2 SVGEGT. This sample stems from a study of blood T cell repertoires in COVID-19 (dated by TCRdb to 2020 to 2021). Concerning the study at large: The collaborator samples originated in the United States, Italy and Spain and spanned the acute and convalescent phases of COVID-19. The prospective study material was composed of cDNA or gDNA derived from T cells, B-cell-depleted T cells, or PBMCs. Deeply sampled blood TCRbeta repertoires from subjects exposed to, actively infected with, or recovered from COVID-19 were included in the dataset. Nearly every sample came with metadata listing a de-identified subject ID, COVID-19 status, age in years and sex. HLA class I and class II types, where available, came from metadata supplied by the sample provider rather than from assay-based typing. The samples were drawn from the first 160 participants of the ongoing ImmuneRACE study and from 1,254 subjects provided by 6 global collaborators. A freely available public database, intended as a resource for researchers studying the immune response to SARS-CoV-2, is where the repertoires were released.

The study at large found these results: The amount of clinical and demographic metadata varied by source and participant and was provided uncurated.

Whole blood was collected in K2EDTA tubes by collaborating institutions according to the institutions' own protocols. For TCRbeta analysis, collaborator samples were shipped as frozen whole blood, as isolated PBMCs, or as DNA extracted from either sample type. TCRbeta CDR3 regions were amplified from genomic DNA by means of the immunoSEQ Assay, a bias-controlled multiplex PCR. Concerning the study's data processing: The number of nucleated cells in each sample was estimated from the amplification of reference gene primers within the assay. Sequence reads were collapsed and filtered to measure the absolute abundance of every unique TCRbeta CDR3 rearrangement. For each sample, productive Simpson clonality was calculated as the square root of Simpson's diversity index over productive rearrangements. TCRdb took over this immuneACCESS table, retaining in-frame rearrangements with V and J assigned. Such tables are incomplete; in checked studies, under half of the missing clones stem from an unresolved V gene, and the remainder is unexplained. The V and J calls and clone size are taken from that table; D and trimming were inferred from the DNA. In this sample the table shows roughly 120,000 clones, 88% of which occur a single time. The top ten clones comprise over 3% of the sample.

The sequenced material came from peripheral blood. Rearrangement joined TRBV6-2 or TRBV6-3 to TRBJ2-5; 9 of the junction bases match TRBD1. This TCR was sampled from a woman between 45 and 60 years old with acute or convalescent COVID-19. The CDR3 amino acid sequence is: CASSHWGQGPVETQYF. Here is the DNA: TGTGCCAGCAGTCATTGGGGACAGGGTCCGGTGGAGACCCAGTACTTC.